These 11 T cell receptor beta chains share one sample of origin, sequenced in a study of cytomegalovirus exposure and HLA in healthy donors. The PCR used 60 Vbeta and 13 Jbeta primers. Assay used: immunoSEQ multiplex PCR; TCRdb lists only in-frame clones, some missing. The table shows about 140,000 clones, with 80% occurring only once. The source material was PBMCs. The receptors here all came from a male donor in good health and CMV-seronegative.

V usage is TRBV5-4 and J usage is TRBJ1-6; TRBD1 matches 8 bases. The CDR3 consists of 14 residues. Trimming at V came to 4 bases and at J to 10 bases, leaving 7 bases not matched to a gene. Germline CDR1 and CDR2: SGHNT and YYREEE (reference sequence). CDR3 amino acids: CASSTRQGRSPLHF. The CDR3 nucleotides read TGTGCCAGCAGCACCCGACAGGGGAGATCACCCCTCCACTTT.

The gene calls are TRBV7-9 and TRBJ1-2, with no clear D. Germline loops: CDR1 SEHNR, CDR2 FQNEAQ (reference sequence). Trimming stripped 6 bases from V and 3 bases from J, with 14 bases between. The CDR3 totals 14 residues. CDR3 DNA: TGTGCCAGCAGACCCGGCACAGTGGACTATGGCTACACCTTC. It encodes CASRPGTVDYGYTF. Drawing the rest from reference TRBV7-9 and TRBJ1-2, the complete variable domain is DTGVSQNPRHKITKRGQNVTFRCDPISEHNRLYWYRQTLGQGPEFLTYFQNEAQLEKSRLLSDRFSAERPKGSFSTLEIQRTEQGDSAMYLCASRPGTVDYGYTFGSGTRLTVV.

In its sample, this clone was seen a few times. The CDR3 loop is CASSTGQLGEQYF. Here the CDR3 DNA reads TGTGCCAGCAGCACAGGACAGCTAGGCGAGCAGTACTTC. The chain employs TRBV7-2 and TRBJ2-7, with D possibly matching TRBD1 (6 bases). CDR1 SGHTA and CDR2 FQGNSA come from the germline V gene. This CDR3 spans 13 amino acids. V was pared by 5 bases and J by 6 bases, with 14 bases between.

The chain couples TRBV28 to TRBJ1-1; 8 bases are shared with TRBD1. This CDR3 region has 12 residues. CDR1 and CDR2 from the germline V gene are MDHEN and SYDVKM. J gave up 0 bases and V 11 bases, and 2 bases lay outside the gene matches. The DNA of the CDR3 is TGTGCCGGACAGGGCGTGAACACTGAAGCTTTCTTT. This codes for CAGQGVNTEAFF.

This clone was observed a single time. The J gene is TRBJ2-4, the V gene TRBV28; tentative D call: TRBD1 (6 bases). Trimming removed 6 bases from V and 6 bases from J, with 18 bases in between. CDR1 is MDHEN, CDR2 SYDVKM, per germline. There are 15 residues in the CDR3. CDR3 DNA sequence: TGTGCCAGCAGCCCACAAGCGACAGGTGGAAACATTCAGTACTTC. Protein product: CASSPQATGGNIQYF.

V and J are TRBV7-9 and TRBJ2-4, with 9 nucleotides matching TRBD1. Germline lookup yields CDR1 SEHNR and CDR2 FQNEAQ (reference sequence). CDR3 size: 16 residues. V shed 5 bases, J shed 0 bases, and the junction held 5 bases outside the gene matches. DNA of the CDR3: TGTGCCAGCAGCACAGGGGGCGCGGGAGCCAAAAACATTCAGTACTTC. This codes for CASSTGGAGAKNIQYF.

The rearrangement links TRBV7-2 to TRBJ2-7, with D possibly matching TRBD1 (6 bases). CDR1 SGHTA and CDR2 FQGNSA come from the germline V gene. CDR3 length: 13 residues. V lost 3 bases and J 2 bases, leaving 8 bases between the germline ends. CDR3 residues: CASSFDRTYEQYF. The CDR3 DNA is TGTGCCAGCAGCTTCGACAGGACCTACGAGCAGTACTTC.

The chain carries TRBV7-9 and TRBJ2-7; TRBD2 agrees at 8 bases. Germline CDR1 is SEHNR and CDR2 is FQNEAQ (reference sequence). V trimming: 5 bases; J trimming: 5 bases; junction bases outside the gene matches: 11. CDR3 length: 15 amino acids. This chain's CDR3 is CASSAPGRGDHEQYF. CDR3 in DNA: TGTGCCAGCAGCGCCCCCGGGAGGGGTGATCACGAGCAGTACTTC.

This rearrangement joins TRBV5-1 to TRBJ1-6; 7 nucleotides agree with TRBD1. The J segment lost 7 bases and the V segment lost 4 bases, leaving 14 bases of the junction unmatched. Germline V gene data show CDR1 as SGHRS and CDR2 as YFSETQ. There are 17 residues in the CDR3. The CDR3 loop is CASSLGYTGTENSPLHF. DNA of the CDR3: TGCGCCAGCAGCCTTGGCTATACCGGGACAGAGAATTCACCCCTCCACTTT.

The gene calls are TRBV5-1 and TRBJ1-1; 10 bases map to TRBD1. J was trimmed by 5 bases and V by 5 bases; bases with no gene match: 6. Per germline, CDR1 SGHRS and CDR2 YFSETQ. The CDR3 has 14 residues. CDR3 loop: CASRLDRGQTEAFF. DNA of the CDR3: TGCGCCAGCAGACTCGACAGGGGGCAAACTGAAGCTTTCTTT.

The chain is built from TRBV11-2 and TRBJ2-3; TRBD2 matches at 12 bases. CDR3 length equals 17 residues. V gave up 0 bases and J gave up 1 base; unmatched junction bases: 2. The germline V gene has CDR1 SGHAT and CDR2 FQNNGV. The DNA for the CDR3 is TGTGCCAGCAGCTTAGAGCCTAGCGGGGGGGGCACAGATACGCAGTATTTT. Residues: CASSLEPSGGGTDTQYF.